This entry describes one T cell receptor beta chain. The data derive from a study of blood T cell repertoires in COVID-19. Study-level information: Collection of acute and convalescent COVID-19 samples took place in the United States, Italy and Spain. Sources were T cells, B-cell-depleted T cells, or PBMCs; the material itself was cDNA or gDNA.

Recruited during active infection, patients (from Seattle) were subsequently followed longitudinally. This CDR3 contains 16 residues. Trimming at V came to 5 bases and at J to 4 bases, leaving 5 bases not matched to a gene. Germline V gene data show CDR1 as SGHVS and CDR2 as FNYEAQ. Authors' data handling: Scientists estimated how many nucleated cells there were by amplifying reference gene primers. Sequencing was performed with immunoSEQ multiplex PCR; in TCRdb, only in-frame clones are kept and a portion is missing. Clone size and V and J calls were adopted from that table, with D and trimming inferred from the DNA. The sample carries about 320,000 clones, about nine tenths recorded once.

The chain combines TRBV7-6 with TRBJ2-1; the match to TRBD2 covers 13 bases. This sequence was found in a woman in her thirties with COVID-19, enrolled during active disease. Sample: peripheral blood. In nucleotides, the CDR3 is TGTGCCAGCAGCAGGGGACTAGCGGGGAAATACAATGAGCAGTTCTTC. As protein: CASSRGLAGKYNEQFF.